The T cell receptor beta chain described here comes from a study of STAT5B mutations in CD4+ large granular lymphocyte leukemia. Across the study: Among healthy controls, a particular HLA allele went with more CDR3 'QG' motifs.

The V end lost 4 bases, the J end lost 2 bases, and 13 bases lay between the germline ends. Germline CDR1 GTSNPN, CDR2 SVGIG (reference sequence). The length of the CDR3 is 14 residues. Details on this clone: Its specificity is not known.

Clones were sequenced by immunoSEQ multiplex PCR, and TCRdb holds only the in-frame ones, with some missing. In the table there are nearly 20,000 clones, roughly 80% of which are singletons. Overall study findings and caveats: CD4-sorted patient repertoires seemed more clonal than healthy CD4+ repertoires. Compared with healthy controls (2/35), patient top clones favored TRBV06 (8/27).

Buffy coats from healthy blood donors served as controls. V and J are TRBV30 and TRBJ2-3, with D possibly TRBD1 on 5 matching bases. The origin of this receptor is a human donor in good health. Sequences were obtained from CD4+ T cells from blood buffy coats. The DNA of the CDR3 is TGTGCCTGGAAAACAGGTCCTCTCACAGATACGCAGTATTTT. Its translation is CAWKTGPLTDTQYF.